This paragraph covers one T cell receptor beta chain sequence. The sample holds a few counts of this clonotype. Its antigen is not yet known. Within one base of it there is no much larger clone, and no base qualities were kept. What the treatment or condition label conveys for this sample: live attenuated yellow fever vaccine strain. PBMCs were isolated from peripheral blood using a standard Ficoll-Paque protocol. Dynabeads CD4 and CD8 positive selection kits were used to isolate CD4 and CD8 T-cell fractions. TriZol was used to extract RNA from bulk PBMCs, CD4 and CD8 fractions, and dextramer-positive and dextramer-negative fractions. These data come from a study of T cells after yellow fever vaccination (dated by TCRdb to between 2019 and 2020). In terms of the full investigation: Libraries from fractions with low cell numbers were prepared with the SMART-Seq v4 Ultra Low Input RNA kit. Bulk TCR alpha and beta repertoires were sequenced longitudinally to track T-cell clones before and after primary and booster YFV17D yellow fever vaccination. Two healthy male donors, one aged 18 to 29 and one aged 30 to 40 years, made up the cohort. Blood samples were taken at several timepoints before and after primary and secondary immunization, and bulk PBMC replicates and cell subsets were isolated.

General conclusions and limits of the study: FACS-sorted repertoires could contain abundant contaminating clonotypes from the bulk population, so computational filtering was required. A small share of clonotypes was detected in both CD4 and CD8 compartments, with the overlap likely arising from convergent recombination. Only two donors were included in the study, so the extent to which the findings can be generalized is limited. Compared with the primary T-cell response, the secondary T-cell response was weaker but faster, peaking on day 5 rather than day 15. After the booster, most clones that had expanded after primary vaccination were detected again (nearly 97% of CD4 and 88% of CD8), suggesting broad maintenance of memory.

The reads were generated on an Illumina NovaSeq 6000. TCR cDNA was synthesized by 5'RACE template switching, through which a universal primer site and unique molecular identifiers were introduced. cDNA synthesis was primed from both the TCR alpha and TCR beta constant segments. Libraries were amplified in two PCR steps, with sample barcodes and sequencing adapters added in the second step. Sequencing of libraries was performed on Illumina HiSeq 2500 (2x100 bp) or NovaSeq (2x150 bp). The authors' analysis ran thus. Reads were demultiplexed and collapsed into UMI consensus sequences with MIGEC, and V(D)J alignment was performed with MiXCR. Clonotypes responding to the vaccine were identified with edgeR on replicate PBMC samples, with the criteria of FDR below 0.01 and a log2 fold change above 5 up to day 15. Each bulk clonotype received a CD4 or CD8 identity based on whether the sequenced CD4 or CD8 repertoire contained that clonotype at higher abundance. TCRdb reran the public reads through fastp at Q25 and MiXCR, keeping productive beta chains. Every CDR3 protein is listed once, alongside the most common genes and DNA of its rows. The V and J calls and clone size come from TCRdb's table, not from the authors' own analysis. Across this sample there are a few hundred thousand distinct CDR3 sequences, with under 15% seen only once. The ten largest clones capture about 3% of the sample.

V gives up 3 bases and J gives up 6 bases, and the segment between their germline ends measures 12 bases. The CDR3 holds 14 amino acids from the cysteine to the phenylalanine. Just the 42-base CDR3 DNA is kept, in frame starting at base 1. This clonotype was sampled from a young man who received the YFV17D yellow fever vaccine. Source: CD4+ T cells sorted from PBMCs, taken 15 days after the yellow fever booster vaccination. Recombination connected TRBV12-3 or TRBV12-4 to TRBJ1-5, with TRBD1 tentatively as D gene (5 bases match). The base sequence is TGTGCCAGCAGTTTGAGGGGTTTCGGTCAGCCCCAGCATTTT. This encodes CASSLRGFGQPQHF.